This T cell receptor (beta chain) was identified during a study of control samples from healthy donors and cancer patients. This CDR3 has 17 residues. After removal of 3 bases from V and 2 bases from J, the junction contained 9 bases not matched to a gene. Germline CDR1 reads LNHNV; CDR2 reads YYDKDF (reference sequence). TCRdb's table, derived via immunoSEQ multiplex PCR, lists solely in-frame clones and lacks some. The sample has 120,000 to 150,000 clones, approximately 92% seen once. The sample consisted of blood. This TCR was sampled from a man younger than 45 in good health. The chain joins TRBV15 to TRBJ2-7; 11 positions agree with TRBD2. The CDR3 region has the DNA TGTGCCACCAGCAGGGACCGACTAGCGGGGTACCCCTACGAGCAGTACTTC. This gives the protein CATSRDRLAGYPYEQYF.